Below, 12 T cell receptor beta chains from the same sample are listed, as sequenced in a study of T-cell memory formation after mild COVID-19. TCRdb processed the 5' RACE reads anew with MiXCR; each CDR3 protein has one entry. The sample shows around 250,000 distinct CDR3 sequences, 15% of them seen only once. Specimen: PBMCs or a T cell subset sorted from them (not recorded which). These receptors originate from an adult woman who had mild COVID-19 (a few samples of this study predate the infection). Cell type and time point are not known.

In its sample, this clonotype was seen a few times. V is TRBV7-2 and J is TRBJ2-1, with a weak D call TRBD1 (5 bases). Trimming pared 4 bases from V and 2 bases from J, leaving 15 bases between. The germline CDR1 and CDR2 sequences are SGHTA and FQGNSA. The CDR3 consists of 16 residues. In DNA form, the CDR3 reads TGTGCCAGCAGCTCCCCAGGGCTTCGGACCTACAATGAGCAGTTCTTC. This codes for CASSSPGLRTYNEQFF.

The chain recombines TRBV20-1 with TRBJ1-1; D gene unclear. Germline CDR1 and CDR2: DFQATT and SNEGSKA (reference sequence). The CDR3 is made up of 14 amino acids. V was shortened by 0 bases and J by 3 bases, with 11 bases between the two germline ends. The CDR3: CSARDRRRYTEAFF. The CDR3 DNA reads TGCAGTGCTAGAGATAGACGGCGCTACACTGAAGCTTTCTTT.

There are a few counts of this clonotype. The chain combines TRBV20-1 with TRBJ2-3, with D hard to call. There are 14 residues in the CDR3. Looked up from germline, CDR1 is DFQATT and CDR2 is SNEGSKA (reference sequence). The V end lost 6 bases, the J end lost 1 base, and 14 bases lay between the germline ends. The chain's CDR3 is CSAALRVGTDTQYF. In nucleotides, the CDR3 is TGCAGTGCCGCTCTCCGGGTTGGCACAGATACGCAGTATTTT.

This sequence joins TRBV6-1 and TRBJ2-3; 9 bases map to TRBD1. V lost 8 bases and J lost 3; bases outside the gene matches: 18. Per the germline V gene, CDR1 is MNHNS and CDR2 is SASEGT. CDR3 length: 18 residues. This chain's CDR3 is CASGRRQTGTGWTDTQYF. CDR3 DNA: TGTGCCAGCGGCCGTAGACAGACCGGGACAGGGTGGACAGATACGCAGTATTTT.

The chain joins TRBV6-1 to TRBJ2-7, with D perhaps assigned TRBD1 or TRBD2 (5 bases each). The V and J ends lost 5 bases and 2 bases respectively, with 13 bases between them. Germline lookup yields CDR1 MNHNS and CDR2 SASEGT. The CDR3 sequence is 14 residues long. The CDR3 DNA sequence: TGTGCCAGCAGTATTCAAACGGGGCCCTACGAGCAGTACTTC. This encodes CASSIQTGPYEQYF.

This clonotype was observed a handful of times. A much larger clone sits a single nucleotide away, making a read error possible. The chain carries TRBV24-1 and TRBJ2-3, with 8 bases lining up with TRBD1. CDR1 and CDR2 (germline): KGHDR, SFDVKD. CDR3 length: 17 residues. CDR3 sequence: CAASDPGGTSSTDTQYF. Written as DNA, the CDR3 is TGTGCCGCCAGTGATCCAGGGGGCACTAGCTCCACAGATACGCAGTATTTT.

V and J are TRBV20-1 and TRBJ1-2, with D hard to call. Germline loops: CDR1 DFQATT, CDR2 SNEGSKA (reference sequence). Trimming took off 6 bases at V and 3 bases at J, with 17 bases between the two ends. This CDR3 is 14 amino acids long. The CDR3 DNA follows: TGCAGTGCCTCAATCGTGGGTTCCTACTATGGCTACACCTTC. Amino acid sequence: CSASIVGSYYGYTF.

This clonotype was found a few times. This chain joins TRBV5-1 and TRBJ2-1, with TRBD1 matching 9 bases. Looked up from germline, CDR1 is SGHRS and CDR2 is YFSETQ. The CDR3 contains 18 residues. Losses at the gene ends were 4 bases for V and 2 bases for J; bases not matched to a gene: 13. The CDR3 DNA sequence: TGCGCCAGCAGCCAGATCCTCGGGGGACAGGGCGCCTACAATGAGCAGTTCTTC. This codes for CASSQILGGQGAYNEQFF.

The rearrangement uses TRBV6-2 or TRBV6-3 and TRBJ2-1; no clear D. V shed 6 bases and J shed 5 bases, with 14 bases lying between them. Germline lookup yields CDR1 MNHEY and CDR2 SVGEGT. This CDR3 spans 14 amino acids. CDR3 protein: CASSIGLMDNEQFF. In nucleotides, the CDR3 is TGTGCCAGCAGCATCGGTCTAATGGACAATGAGCAGTTCTTC.

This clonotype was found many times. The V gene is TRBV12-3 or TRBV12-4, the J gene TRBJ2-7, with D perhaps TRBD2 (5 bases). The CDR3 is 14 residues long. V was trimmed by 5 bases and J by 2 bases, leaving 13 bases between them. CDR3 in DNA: TGTGCCAGCAGTCACCCGTCCGGGGCCTACGAGCAGTACTTC. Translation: CASSHPSGAYEQYF.

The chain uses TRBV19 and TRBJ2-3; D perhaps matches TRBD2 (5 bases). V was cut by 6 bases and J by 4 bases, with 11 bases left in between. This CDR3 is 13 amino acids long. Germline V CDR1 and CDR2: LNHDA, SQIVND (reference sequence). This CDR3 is CASRRAGPDTQYF. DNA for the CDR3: TGTGCCAGTAGGCGGGCAGGCCCAGATACGCAGTATTTT.

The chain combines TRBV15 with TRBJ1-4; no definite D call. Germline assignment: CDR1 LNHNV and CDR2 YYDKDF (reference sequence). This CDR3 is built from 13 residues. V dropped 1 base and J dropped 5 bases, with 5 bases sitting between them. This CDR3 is CATSRAQNEKLFF. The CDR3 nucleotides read TGTGCCACCAGCAGAGCTCAGAATGAAAAACTGTTTTTT.